These 26 T cell receptor beta chains share one sample of origin, sequenced in a study of blood T cell repertoires in COVID-19. Some clones are missing from TCRdb's copy, which holds only in-frame ones; the method was immunoSEQ multiplex PCR. The sample consists of about 260,000 clones, about 88% of them appearing once. Sample: peripheral blood. The receptors come from a man aged 55 to 70 who had recovered from COVID-19.

The chain links TRBV7-2 to TRBJ2-5; TRBD2 agrees at 7 bases. The length of the CDR3 is 13 residues. V lost 5 bases and J lost 4; bases outside the gene matches: 4. Per germline, CDR1 SGHTA and CDR2 FQGNSA. For the CDR3, the DNA is TGTGCCAGCAGCGAAGGGAGGGCAGAGACCCAGTACTTC. Translation gives CASSEGRAETQYF.

CDR3 sequence reads: CASSYWGRYNSPLHF. For the CDR3, the DNA is TGTGCCAGCAGTTATTGGGGGCGGTATAATTCACCCCTCCACTTT. The gene calls are TRBV6-5 and TRBJ1-6; possibly TRBD1 for D (6 bases). The CDR3 loop spans 15 amino acids. With 3 bases removed from V and 4 bases from J, the gap between germline ends came to 10 bases. Germline CDR1 MNHEY, CDR2 SVGAGI.

This clone appeared once. The V gene is TRBV11-2, the J gene TRBJ2-3; tentative D call: TRBD2 (6 bases). V was clipped by 6 bases and J by 4 bases, with 17 bases between them. Germline CDR1 is SGHAT and CDR2 is FQNNGV. The CDR3 runs 15 residues. The CDR3 sequence is CASRPRDSVADTQYF. The CDR3 region has the DNA TGTGCCAGCAGACCCCGGGACTCCGTAGCAGATACGCAGTATTTT.

The rearrangement uses TRBV5-6 and TRBJ2-5; 9 bases agree with TRBD1. The CDR3 is made up of 16 amino acids. The ends lost 0 bases at V and 5 bases at J; junction bases unmatched: 8. Per the germline V gene, CDR1 is SGHDT and CDR2 is YYEEEE. This CDR3 is CASSLGTGGIRETQYF. CDR3 DNA: TGTGCCAGCAGCTTGGGAACAGGGGGCATTCGGGAGACCCAGTACTTC. Full variable domain (outside the CDR3, taken from reference TRBV5-6 and TRBJ2-5): DAGVTQSPTHLIKTRGQQVTLRCSPKSGHDTVSWYQQALGQGPQFIFQYYEEEERQRGNFPDRFSGHQFPNYSSELNVNALLLGDSALYLCASSLGTGGIRETQYFGPGTRLLVL.

This sequence joins TRBV27 and TRBJ2-7; TRBD2 aligns across 7 bases. Per germline, CDR1 MNHEY and CDR2 SMNVEV (reference sequence). The length of the CDR3 is 16 residues. The V and J ends lost 5 bases and 0 bases, in that order; junction bases with no gene match: 10. The CDR3: CASSLSPRTSSYEQYF. The CDR3 region has the DNA TGTGCCAGCAGTCTTTCCCCTAGGACTAGCTCCTACGAGCAGTACTTC.

J is TRBJ2-5 and V is TRBV6-5, with 8 bases matching TRBD2. The CDR3 contains 15 residues. Per the germline V gene, CDR1 is MNHEY and CDR2 is SVGAGI. The V segment lost 6 bases and the J segment 2 bases; nucleotides outside the gene matches: 8. CDR3 sequence: CASRSSSGGQETQYF. The CDR3 DNA reads as TGTGCCAGCAGGTCATCGAGCGGGGGTCAAGAGACCCAGTACTTC.

This clone was seen once. J is TRBJ2-3 and V is TRBV19; 7 bases agree with TRBD2. The V and J ends lost 5 bases and 0 bases, in that order; junction bases with no gene match: 5. The germline V gene has CDR1 LNHDA and CDR2 SQIVND (reference sequence). This CDR3 comprises 15 residues. The CDR3 coding sequence is TGTGCCAGTAGTCTAGGGACTACTAGCACAGATACGCAGTATTTT. Encoded protein: CASSLGTTSTDTQYF.

V and J are TRBV9 and TRBJ2-7, with 9 positions matching TRBD1. Trimming cost V 4 bases and J 0 bases; bases outside gene matches: 5. The length of the CDR3 is 15 residues. Germline V gene data show CDR1 as SGDLS and CDR2 as YYNGEE. This CDR3 reads CASSKGTGSSYEQYF. The CDR3 coding sequence is TGTGCCAGCAGCAAAGGGACAGGGAGCTCCTACGAGCAGTACTTC.

The count of this clone is one. The gene calls are TRBV27 and TRBJ2-4, with 10 positions matching TRBD1. The J segment lost 0 bases and the V segment lost 5 bases, leaving 7 bases of the junction unmatched. Looked up from germline, CDR1 is MNHEY and CDR2 is SMNVEV (reference sequence). The CDR3 runs 17 residues. The CDR3 DNA reads as TGTGCCAGCAGTAAAAGACAGGGGGCGCTAGCCAAAAACATTCAGTACTTC. It codes for CASSKRQGALAKNIQYF.

This chain connects TRBV6-5 to TRBJ2-5; D call uncertain. The germline V and J ends were trimmed by 7 bases and 5 bases, with 17 bases remaining between them. Germline V gene sequence: CDR1 MNHEY, CDR2 SVGAGI. CDR3 length equals 14 residues. CDR3 loop: CASTDVPTRETQYF. The CDR3 nucleotides are TGTGCCAGCACCGACGTTCCGACAAGGGAGACCCAGTACTTC.

This chain links TRBV5-1 with TRBJ2-3; D possibly corresponds to TRBD2 (6 bases). Trimming cost V 0 bases and J 4 bases, with 15 bases left between them. This CDR3 contains 16 residues. Germline V gene lookup returns CDR1 SGHRS and CDR2 YFSETQ. CDR3 region: CASSLDPGANSDTQYF. CDR3 bases: TGCGCCAGCAGCTTGGACCCGGGAGCTAATTCAGATACGCAGTATTTT.

The CDR3 DNA is TGTGCCAGCAGCCCTCCCAAGACAGGCTTTAATGAAAAACTGTTTTTT. This codes for CASSPPKTGFNEKLFF. The genes are TRBV5-5 and TRBJ1-4, with D possibly being TRBD1 (6 bases). There are 16 residues in the CDR3. V was cut by 4 bases and J by 4 bases, with 17 bases left in between. Germline values: CDR1 SGHKS, CDR2 YYEKEE (reference sequence).

CDR3: CASSQDRGRRNSPLHF. Here the CDR3 DNA reads TGTGCCAGCAGCCAAGATAGGGGGCGAAGGAATTCACCCCTCCACTTT. This chain uses TRBV4-2 with TRBJ1-6, with 7 bases aligning to TRBD1. V lost 0 bases and J lost 7; bases outside the gene matches: 6. The CDR3 totals 16 residues. Germline CDR1 is LGHNA and CDR2 is YNFKEQ.

The V call is TRBV4-1, the J call TRBJ1-5; possible D gene TRBD1, 6 bases. Germline CDR1 MGHRA, CDR2 YSYEKL. The ends were cut back, 1 base at V and 2 bases at J, with 12 bases in the middle. The CDR3 runs 16 residues. The chain's CDR3 is CASSQVTGWGNQPQHF. CDR3 DNA sequence: TGCGCCAGCAGCCAAGTGACAGGTTGGGGCAATCAGCCCCAGCATTTT.

This chain uses TRBV15 with TRBJ2-1; TRBD1 aligns across 8 bases. With V trimmed by 3 bases and J by 5 bases, 6 bases remained unmatched. The CDR3 is 15 amino acids. The germline CDR1 and CDR2 sequences are LNHNV and YYDKDF (reference sequence). The CDR3 spells CATSRPGQDNNEQFF. DNA for the CDR3: TGTGCCACCAGCAGGCCGGGACAGGATAACAATGAGCAGTTCTTC. Drawing the rest from reference TRBV15 and TRBJ2-1, the complete variable domain is DAMVIQNPRYQVTQFGKPVTLSCSQTLNHNVMYWYQQKSSQAPKLLFHYYDKDFNNEADTPDNFQSRRPNTSFCFLDIRSPGLGDTAMYLCATSRPGQDNNEQFFGPGTRLTVL.

V gene TRBV20-1 combines with J gene TRBJ2-5, with D unclear. The germline CDR1 and CDR2 sequences are DFQATT and SNEGSKA (reference sequence). Trimming removed 5 bases from V and 2 bases from J, with 6 bases in between. This CDR3 has 11 amino acids. The DNA for the CDR3 is TGCAGTGCTGAACATCAAGAGACCCAGTACTTC. This codes for CSAEHQETQYF.

This chain joins TRBV6-5 and TRBJ2-5, with 7 nucleotides matching TRBD2. Losses at the gene ends were 5 bases for V and 2 bases for J; bases not matched to a gene: 8. This CDR3 contains 15 residues. Germline CDR1 is MNHEY and CDR2 is SVGAGI. The chain's CDR3 is CASSPPRGDQETQYF. The CDR3 nucleotides are TGTGCCAGCAGTCCCCCACGGGGGGATCAAGAGACCCAGTACTTC.

This chain joins TRBV6-6 and TRBJ1-5; D not certain. The CDR3 length is 13 residues. V was pared by 6 bases and J by 2 bases, with 8 bases between. Germline V gene lookup returns CDR1 MNHNY and CDR2 SVGAGI (reference sequence). CDR3 coding DNA: TGTGCCAGCAGCAAACTCGGCAATCAGCCCCAGCATTTT. Protein product: CASSKLGNQPQHF.

V gene TRBV19 combines with J gene TRBJ1-4; 8 bases are shared with TRBD1. J was trimmed by 8 bases and V by 7 bases; bases with no gene match: 9. In germline, CDR1 is LNHDA, CDR2 SQIVND (reference sequence). The CDR3 totals 14 residues. DNA for the CDR3: TGTGCCAGTAACATCCGGGACAGGCAAGAAAAACTGTTTTTT. This sequence encodes CASNIRDRQEKLFF.

The chain has TRBV19 and TRBJ2-7, with 9 bases that match TRBD1. The germline V gene has CDR1 LNHDA and CDR2 SQIVND (reference sequence). The V and J ends lost 2 bases and 4 bases, in that order; junction bases with no gene match: 9. This CDR3 contains 16 residues. CDR3 sequence reads: CASSIFGTGHSYEQYF. In nucleotides, the CDR3 is TGTGCCAGTAGTATATTCGGGACAGGGCACTCTTACGAGCAGTACTTC. The full variable domain, with the rest looked up from reference TRBV19 and TRBJ2-7, is DGGITQSPKYLFRKEGQNVTLSCEQNLNHDAMYWYRQDPGQGLRLIYYSQIVNDFQKGDIAEGYSVSREKKESFPLTVTSAQKNPTAFYLCASSIFGTGHSYEQYFGPGTRLTVT.

The V call is TRBV25-1, the J call TRBJ1-2, with a possible D match to TRBD1 (5 bases). V shed 6 bases and J shed 4 bases, with 21 bases lying between them. Germline V CDR1 and CDR2: MGHDK, SYGVNS. The CDR3 has 16 amino acids. Written as DNA, the CDR3 is TGTGCCAGCAGAGCCGGGACCGGGGCGCGGGGCTATGGCTACACCTTC. Amino acids: CASRAGTGARGYGYTF.

Worth noting for this clone: Its ends do not fully match the called genes, so a read error is possible. CDR3 region: CTSSPRGGVYEQYF. DNA of the CDR3: TGTACCAGCAGCCCCCGGGGGGGAGTATACGAGCAGTACTTC. This rearrangement joins TRBV5-6 to TRBJ2-7; 8 bases are a match to TRBD2. Per the germline V gene, CDR1 is SGHDT and CDR2 is YYEEEE. This CDR3 contains 14 residues.

The V call is TRBV5-1, the J call TRBJ2-5, with a tentative D call TRBD2 (6 bases). The germline V gene has CDR1 SGHRS and CDR2 YFSETQ. V was pared by 0 bases and J by 5 bases, with 11 bases between. There are 14 residues in the CDR3. CDR3 region: CASSLAGVTETQYF. CDR3 nucleotide sequence: TGCGCCAGCAGCTTGGCGGGGGTTACGGAGACCCAGTACTTC.

This chain uses TRBV12-3 or TRBV12-4 with TRBJ1-1; perhaps TRBD1 as D (5 bases). The CDR3 consists of 12 residues. V was pared by 3 bases and J by 6 bases, with 8 bases between. The CDR3 region is CASSFDRPEAFF. The CDR3 nucleotides are TGTGCCAGCAGTTTCGACAGACCTGAAGCTTTCTTT.

The chain links TRBV30 to TRBJ2-2, with 7 bases matching TRBD2. The CDR3 has 14 amino acids. Unmatched junction bases numbered 6, after V lost 5 bases and J lost 3 bases. Germline-derived CDR1 and CDR2 are GTSNPN and SVGIG (reference sequence). Here the CDR3 DNA reads TGTGCCTGGTCCGGACTAGACTACACCGGGGAGCTGTTTTTT. It is translated as CAWSGLDYTGELFF.

J is TRBJ1-1 and V is TRBV5-1; D might be TRBD1 (6 bases). This CDR3 contains 15 residues. Germline assignment: CDR1 SGHRS and CDR2 YFSETQ. V gave up 1 base and J gave up 1 base, with 11 bases separating them. In DNA, the CDR3 is TGCGCCAGCAGCTTGTTTCCAGGGGCGAACACTGAAGCTTTCTTT. It specifies CASSLFPGANTEAFF.